Listed below are T cell receptor beta chains from one sample, sequenced in a study of shared clonotypes between healthy human individuals. The method was immunoSEQ multiplex PCR; TCRdb's version includes in-frame clones alone and lacks a portion of them. The table lists nearly 2 million clones, less than 95% of them singletons, with 0.95% to 1.5% in the top ten. Source material: naive CD8+ T cells sorted from blood. Receptors originate from a man aged 18 to 29 in good health. Each CDR3 is given with its conserved first and last residue. D genes are given only for firm matches. Clone size is not always given. Where it is, it says once, few, many or a class for expanded clones.

j_call | clone_size | v_call | d_call | cdr3_aa | cdr3_nt
TRBJ2-5 | once | TRBV4-3 | TRBD2 | CASSHGGLAGVETQYF | TGCGCCAGCAGCCACGGGGGACTAGCGGGAGTAGAGACCCAGTACTTC
TRBJ1-1 | NA | TRBV28 | TRBD1 | CASNYRGQNTEAFF | TGTGCCAGTAACTACAGGGGGCAGAACACTGAAGCTTTCTTT
TRBJ2-7 | NA | TRBV5-6 | NA | CASSFGQSYEQYF | TGTGCCAGCAGCTTTGGACAGAGCTACGAGCAGTACTTC
TRBJ2-5 | once | TRBV27 | NA | CASSLSRPVIPETQYF | TGTGCCAGCAGTTTATCGCGGCCCGTGATTCCGGAGACCCAGTACTTC
TRBJ2-7 | NA | TRBV10-2 | NA | CASSDAGLGNEQYF | TGCGCCAGCAGTGATGCCGGGTTGGGGAACGAGCAGTACTTC
TRBJ1-6 | NA | TRBV28 | TRBD1 | CASGGQGVSWSYNSPLHF | TGTGCCAGCGGGGGACAGGGCGTTTCTTGGTCCTATAATTCACCCCTCCACTTT
TRBJ2-3 | NA | TRBV7-9 | TRBD1 | CASSEGQGGTDTQYF | TGTGCCAGCAGCGAAGGACAGGGAGGCACAGATACGCAGTATTTT
TRBJ2-2 | NA | TRBV10-2 | NA | CASTKDATGELFF | TGCGCCAGCACCAAGGACGCCACCGGGGAGCTGTTTTTT
TRBJ1-5 | NA | TRBV2 | NA | CASSEAPEVAQHF | TGTGCCAGCAGTGAAGCCCCCGAAGTAGCCCAGCATTTT
TRBJ1-1 | once | TRBV7-9 | NA | CASSLASGTEAFF | TGTGCCAGCAGCTTAGCGTCCGGCACTGAAGCTTTCTTT
TRBJ2-2 | NA | TRBV19 | TRBD2 | CASSTGTSGELFF | TGTGCCAGTAGTACCGGGACTAGCGGGGAGCTGTTTTTT
TRBJ2-2 | few | TRBV2 | TRBD2 | CASNVGTSGVNTGELFF | TGTGCCAGCAACGTTGGGACTAGCGGGGTGAACACCGGGGAGCTGTTTTTT
TRBJ2-7 | NA | TRBV9 | NA | CASSVGGVSYEQYF | TGTGCCAGCAGCGTAGGGGGCGTCTCCTACGAGCAGTACTTC
TRBJ1-6 | NA | TRBV27 | NA | CASSFLHSWGGNSPLHF | TGTGCCAGCAGTTTCCTTCATTCTTGGGGGGGAAATTCACCCCTCCACTTT
TRBJ2-1 | NA | TRBV25-1 | TRBD1 | CASSDGQGRFF | TGTGCCAGCAGTGACGGACAGGGACGGTTCTTC
TRBJ2-7 | NA | TRBV27 | NA | CASSLTRSYEQYF | TGTGCCAGCAGTTTGACTAGATCCTACGAGCAGTACTTC
TRBJ1-6 | few | TRBV13 | TRBD1 | CASSSWTGEDSPLHF | TGTGCCAGCAGCTCCTGGACAGGCGAGGATTCACCCCTCCACTTT
TRBJ2-2 | NA | TRBV4-1 | NA | CASSLRQLTGELFF | TGCGCCAGCAGCCTTAGACAGCTCACCGGGGAGCTGTTTTTT
TRBJ2-7 | NA | TRBV11-2 | NA | CASSLAPGKGISYEQYF | TGTGCCAGCAGCTTAGCTCCCGGGAAGGGGATATCCTACGAGCAGTACTTC
TRBJ2-2 | NA | TRBV7-9 | NA | CASSWGDTGELFF | TGTGCCAGCAGCTGGGGGGACACCGGGGAGCTGTTTTTT
TRBJ2-3 | NA | TRBV28 | TRBD2 | CASSQGLAGANTDTQYF | TGTGCCAGCAGCCAAGGACTAGCGGGGGCCAACACAGATACGCAGTATTTT
TRBJ2-3 | NA | TRBV5-6 | TRBD2 | CASSSRIAGGPTDTQYF | TGTGCCAGCAGCTCCAGGATAGCGGGGGGGCCCACAGATACGCAGTATTTT
TRBJ1-1 | NA | TRBV30 | NA | CAWSVTQNTEAFF | TGTGCCTGGAGTGTAACGCAGAACACTGAAGCTTTCTTT
TRBJ2-1 | NA | TRBV19 | NA | CASSISSSYNEQFF | TGTGCCAGTAGTATATCAAGCTCCTACAATGAGCAGTTCTTC
TRBJ2-1 | once | TRBV5-6 | TRBD2 | CASSLGLAGLLYNEQFF | TGTGCCAGCAGCTTGGGACTAGCGGGGTTACTCTACAATGAGCAGTTCTTC
TRBJ2-7 | once | TRBV10-1 | NA | CASSDPDQGEQYF | TGCGCCAGCAGCGACCCGGACCAAGGCGAGCAGTACTTC
TRBJ2-7 | once | TRBV28 | NA | CASSFLTAGEQYF | TGTGCCAGCAGTTTCTTGACGGCCGGCGAGCAGTACTTC
TRBJ2-2 | NA | TRBV2 | NA | CASNRPEKGDTGELFF | TGTGCCAGCAACCGCCCGGAGAAGGGTGACACCGGGGAGCTGTTTTTT
TRBJ2-3 | NA | TRBV19 | NA | CASSIVGFTSNTQYF | TGTGCCAGTAGTATTGTAGGGTTTACGTCGAATACGCAGTATTTT
TRBJ2-1 | NA | TRBV7-5 | NA | CARNSGNEQFF | TGTGCCAGAAACTCAGGGAATGAGCAGTTCTTC
TRBJ2-2 | NA | TRBV4-1 | NA | CASSLKGQGSTGELFF | TGCGCCAGCAGCCTCAAAGGGCAGGGAAGCACCGGGGAGCTGTTTTTT
TRBJ2-7 | NA | TRBV30 | TRBD2 | CAWSGASGGYEQYF | TGTGCCTGGAGTGGGGCTAGCGGGGGATACGAGCAGTACTTC
TRBJ2-7 | NA | TRBV4-1 | NA | CASSQVRDFHYEQYF | TGCGCCAGCAGCCAAGTGAGGGACTTCCACTACGAGCAGTACTTC
TRBJ1-2 | NA | TRBV28 | NA | CASSPRQSYGYTF | TGTGCCAGCAGCCCCAGACAGTCCTATGGCTACACCTTC
TRBJ2-5 | NA | TRBV13 | NA | CASSPRGQETQYF | TGTGCCAGCAGCCCCCGGGGCCAAGAGACCCAGTACTTC
TRBJ1-6 | NA | TRBV6-1 | NA | CASSIGSVSLHF | TGTGCCAGCAGCATCGGTTCGGTCTCCCTCCACTTT
TRBJ1-3 | NA | TRBV7-3 | TRBD1 | CASSPTGTASGNTIYF | TGTGCCAGCAGCCCAACCGGGACAGCCTCTGGAAACACCATATATTTT
TRBJ1-2 | once | TRBV9 | NA | CASSRDGSAGYTF | TGTGCCAGCAGCAGGGACGGTTCAGCTGGCTACACCTTC
TRBJ2-5 | once | TRBV6-6 | TRBD2 | CASTNVAGETQYF | TGTGCCAGCACCAACGTAGCGGGAGAGACCCAGTACTTC
TRBJ2-7 | NA | TRBV27 | NA | CASSFLGRRYEQYF | TGTGCCAGCAGTTTTTTGGGTCGACGCTACGAGCAGTACTTC
TRBJ2-7 | NA | TRBV6-5 | TRBD1 | CASSYGQGIVYEQYF | TGTGCCAGCAGCTACGGACAGGGAATCGTCTACGAGCAGTACTTC
TRBJ1-3 | once | TRBV19 | NA | CASSDKSSGNTIYF | TGTGCCAGTAGTGACAAGAGCTCTGGAAACACCATATATTTT
TRBJ2-7 | NA | TRBV27 | NA | CASSSVGLERSYEQYF | TGTGCCAGCAGTTCGGTAGGTCTAGAGCGATCCTACGAGCAGTACTTC
TRBJ2-2 | NA | TRBV19 | NA | CASSHWDVAGELFF | TGTGCCAGTAGTCATTGGGACGTGGCCGGGGAGCTGTTTTTT
TRBJ1-2 | NA | TRBV29-1 | NA | CSVVTQGSDYGYTF | TGCAGCGTTGTTACCCAGGGAAGTGACTATGGCTACACCTTC
TRBJ2-7 | NA | TRBV5-4 | TRBD2 | CASSLMGLADEQYF | TGTGCCAGCAGCTTGATGGGACTAGCGGACGAGCAGTACTTC
TRBJ2-3 | NA | TRBV27 | TRBD2 | CASSLSIQGLAGGLWGDTQYF | TGTGCCAGCAGTTTATCGATACAGGGACTAGCGGGAGGCTTATGGGGAGATACGCAGTATTTT
TRBJ2-1 | once | TRBV6-5 | NA | CASGAGLWSYNEQFF | TGTGCCAGCGGGGCGGGCCTCTGGTCCTACAATGAGCAGTTCTTC
TRBJ2-3 | NA | TRBV2 | NA | CASTAGATDTQYF | TGTGCCAGCACGGCGGGGGCCACAGATACGCAGTATTTT
TRBJ2-1 | NA | TRBV30 | NA | CAWSSLDNEQFF | NA
TRBJ2-5 | NA | TRBV9 | NA | CASNRIGGSETQYF | TGTGCCAGCAATCGGATTGGGGGTTCGGAGACCCAGTACTTC
TRBJ1-1 | NA | TRBV6-5 | NA | CASSLVMNTEAFF | TGTGCCAGCAGCCTGGTTATGAACACTGAAGCTTTCTTT
TRBJ2-2 | NA | TRBV30 | NA | CAWRDSNTGELFF | TGTGCCTGGAGGGACAGCAACACCGGGGAGCTGTTTTTT
TRBJ2-7 | NA | TRBV4-3 | NA | CASSPQGAYSPYEQYF | TGCGCCAGCAGCCCCCAAGGGGCATACTCCCCGTACGAGCAGTACTTC
TRBJ2-7 | NA | TRBV5-1 | NA | CASSLSGAGSYEQYF | TGCGCCAGCAGCCTAAGCGGTGCGGGGTCCTACGAGCAGTACTTC
TRBJ2-3 | NA | TRBV10-3 | TRBD1 | CAIRQPGQGTDTQYF | TGTGCCATCAGGCAACCGGGACAGGGGACGGATACGCAGTATTTT